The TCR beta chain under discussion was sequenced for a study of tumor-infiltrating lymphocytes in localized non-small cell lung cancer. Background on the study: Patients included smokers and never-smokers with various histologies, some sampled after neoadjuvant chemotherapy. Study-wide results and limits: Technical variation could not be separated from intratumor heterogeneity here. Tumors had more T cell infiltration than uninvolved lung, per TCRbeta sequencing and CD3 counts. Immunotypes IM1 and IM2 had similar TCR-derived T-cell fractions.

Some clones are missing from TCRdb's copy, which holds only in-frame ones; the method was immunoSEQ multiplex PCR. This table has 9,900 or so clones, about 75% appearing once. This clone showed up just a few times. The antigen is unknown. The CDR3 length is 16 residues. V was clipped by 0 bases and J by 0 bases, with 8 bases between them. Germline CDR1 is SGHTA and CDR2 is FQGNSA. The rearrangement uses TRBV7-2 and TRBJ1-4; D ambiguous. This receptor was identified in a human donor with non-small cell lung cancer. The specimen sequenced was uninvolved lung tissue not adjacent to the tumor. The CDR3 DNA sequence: TGTGCCAGCAGCTTAGCTGGGATCACAACTAATGAAAAACTGTTTTTT. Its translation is CASSLAGITTNEKLFF.